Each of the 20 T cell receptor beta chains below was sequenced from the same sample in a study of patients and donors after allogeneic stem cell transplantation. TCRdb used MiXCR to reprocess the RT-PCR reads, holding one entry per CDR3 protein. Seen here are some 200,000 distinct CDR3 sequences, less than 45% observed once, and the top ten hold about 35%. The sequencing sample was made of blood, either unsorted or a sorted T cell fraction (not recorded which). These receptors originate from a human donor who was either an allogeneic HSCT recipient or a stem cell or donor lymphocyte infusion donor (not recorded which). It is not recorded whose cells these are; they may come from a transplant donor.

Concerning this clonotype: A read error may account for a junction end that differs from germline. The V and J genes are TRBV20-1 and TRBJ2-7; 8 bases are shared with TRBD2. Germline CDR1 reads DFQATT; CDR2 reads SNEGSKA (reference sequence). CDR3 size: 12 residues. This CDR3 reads CSAAAGDYEQCF. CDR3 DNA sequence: TGCTCGGCCGCAGCGGGGGACTACGAGCAGTGCTTC.

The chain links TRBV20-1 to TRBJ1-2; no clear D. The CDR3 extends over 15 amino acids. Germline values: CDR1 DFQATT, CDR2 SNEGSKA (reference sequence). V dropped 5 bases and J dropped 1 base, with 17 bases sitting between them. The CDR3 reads CSAPSPDRFNYGYTF. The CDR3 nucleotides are TGCAGTGCTCCCTCCCCGGACCGATTTAACTATGGCTACACCTTC.

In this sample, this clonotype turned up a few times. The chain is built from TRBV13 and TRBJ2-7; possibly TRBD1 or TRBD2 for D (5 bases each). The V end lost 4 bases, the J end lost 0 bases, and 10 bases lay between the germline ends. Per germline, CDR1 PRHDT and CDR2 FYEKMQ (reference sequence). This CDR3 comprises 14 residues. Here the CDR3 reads CASSSGPPSYEQYF. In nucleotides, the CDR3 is TGTGCCAGCAGCTCGGGACCGCCCTCCTACGAGCAGTACTTC. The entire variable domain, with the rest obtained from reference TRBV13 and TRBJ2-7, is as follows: AAGVIQSPRHLIKEKRETATLKCYPIPRHDTVYWYQQGPGQDPQFLISFYEKMQSDKGSIPDRFSAQQFSDYHSELNMSSLELGDSALYFCASSSGPPSYEQYFGPGTRLTVT.

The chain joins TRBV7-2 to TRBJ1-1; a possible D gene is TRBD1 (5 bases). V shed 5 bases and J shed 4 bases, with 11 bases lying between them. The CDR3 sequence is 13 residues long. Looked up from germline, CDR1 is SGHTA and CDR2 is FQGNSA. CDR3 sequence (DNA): TGTGCCAGCAGCCGGATGAGGGGCACTGAAGCTTTCTTT. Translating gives CASSRMRGTEAFF. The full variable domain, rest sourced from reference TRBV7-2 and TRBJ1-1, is GAGVSQSPSNKVTEKGKDVELRCDPISGHTALYWYRQSLGQGLEFLIYFQGNSAPDKSGLPSDRFSAERTGGSVSTLTIQRTQQEDSAVYLCASSRMRGTEAFFGQGTRLTVV.

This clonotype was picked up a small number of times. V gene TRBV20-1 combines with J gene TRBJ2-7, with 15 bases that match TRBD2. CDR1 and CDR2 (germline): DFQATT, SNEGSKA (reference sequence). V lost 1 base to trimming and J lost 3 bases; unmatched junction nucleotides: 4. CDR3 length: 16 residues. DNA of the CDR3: TGCAGTGCTAGAGGGACTAGCGGGAGGGAAGTCTACGAGCAGTACTTC. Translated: CSARGTSGREVYEQYF.

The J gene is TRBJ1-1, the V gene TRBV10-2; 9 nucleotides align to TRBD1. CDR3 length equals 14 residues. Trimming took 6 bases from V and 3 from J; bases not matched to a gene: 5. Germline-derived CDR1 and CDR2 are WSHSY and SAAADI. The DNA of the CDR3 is TGCGCCAGCAGACAGGGGGCCCAGGACACTGAAGCTTTCTTT. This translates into CASRQGAQDTEAFF.

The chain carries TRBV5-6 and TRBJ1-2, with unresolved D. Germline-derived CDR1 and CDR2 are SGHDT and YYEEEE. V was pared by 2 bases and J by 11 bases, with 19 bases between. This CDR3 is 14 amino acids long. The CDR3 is CASSFGDGSMAYTF. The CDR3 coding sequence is TGTGCCAGCAGCTTTGGAGACGGCTCTATGGCTTACACCTTC.

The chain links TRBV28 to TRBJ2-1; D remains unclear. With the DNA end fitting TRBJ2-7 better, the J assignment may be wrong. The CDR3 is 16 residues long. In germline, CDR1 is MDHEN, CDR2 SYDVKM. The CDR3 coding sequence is TGTGCCAGCAGCGGAAGACTGGGAAGCTCCTACAATGAGCAGTACTTC. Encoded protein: CASSGRLGSSYNEQYF.

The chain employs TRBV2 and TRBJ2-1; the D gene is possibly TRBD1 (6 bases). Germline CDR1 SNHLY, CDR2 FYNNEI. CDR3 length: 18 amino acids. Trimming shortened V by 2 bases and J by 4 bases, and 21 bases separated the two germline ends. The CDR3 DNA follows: TGTGCCAGCAGTGAAAGGGGGTCGGGGCTAGGAGTTTACAATGAGCAGTTCTTC. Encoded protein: CASSERGSGLGVYNEQFF.

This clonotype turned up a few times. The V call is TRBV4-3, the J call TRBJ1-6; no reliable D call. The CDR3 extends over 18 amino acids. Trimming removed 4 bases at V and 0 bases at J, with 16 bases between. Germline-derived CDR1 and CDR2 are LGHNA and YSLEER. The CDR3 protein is CASSLTTPGSSYNSPLHF. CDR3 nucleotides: TGCGCCAGCAGCCTCACCACACCGGGGAGCTCCTATAATTCACCCCTCCACTTT.

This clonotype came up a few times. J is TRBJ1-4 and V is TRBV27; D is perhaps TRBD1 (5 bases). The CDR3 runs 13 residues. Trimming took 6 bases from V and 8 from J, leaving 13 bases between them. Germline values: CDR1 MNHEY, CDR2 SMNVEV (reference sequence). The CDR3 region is CASREQVEEKLFF. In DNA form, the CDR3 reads TGTGCCAGCAGAGAACAGGTTGAAGAAAAACTGTTTTTT.

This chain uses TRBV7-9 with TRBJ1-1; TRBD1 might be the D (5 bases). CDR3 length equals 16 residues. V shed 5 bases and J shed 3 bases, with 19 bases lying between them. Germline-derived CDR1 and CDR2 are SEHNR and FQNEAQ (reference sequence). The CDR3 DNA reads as TGTGCCAGCAGCCCTGCCCCGGGGGAGGAAGACACTGAAGCTTTCTTT. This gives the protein CASSPAPGEEDTEAFF. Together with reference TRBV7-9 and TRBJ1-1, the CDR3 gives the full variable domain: DTGVSQNPRHKITKRGQNVTFRCDPISEHNRLYWYRQTLGQGPEFLTYFQNEAQLEKSRLLSDRFSAERPKGSFSTLEIQRTEQGDSAMYLCASSPAPGEEDTEAFFGQGTRLTVV.

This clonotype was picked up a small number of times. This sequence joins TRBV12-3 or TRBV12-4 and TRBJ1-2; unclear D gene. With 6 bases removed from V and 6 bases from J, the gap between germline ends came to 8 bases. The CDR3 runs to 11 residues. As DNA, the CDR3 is TGTGCCAGCAGGGACGAGGATGGCTACACCTTC. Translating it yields CASRDEDGYTF.

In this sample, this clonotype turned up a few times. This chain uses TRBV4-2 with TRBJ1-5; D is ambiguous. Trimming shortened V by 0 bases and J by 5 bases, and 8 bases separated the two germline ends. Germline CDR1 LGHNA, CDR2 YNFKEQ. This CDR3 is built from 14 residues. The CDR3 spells CASSQDGTDQPQHF. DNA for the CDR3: TGTGCCAGCAGCCAAGATGGAACTGATCAGCCCCAGCATTTT.

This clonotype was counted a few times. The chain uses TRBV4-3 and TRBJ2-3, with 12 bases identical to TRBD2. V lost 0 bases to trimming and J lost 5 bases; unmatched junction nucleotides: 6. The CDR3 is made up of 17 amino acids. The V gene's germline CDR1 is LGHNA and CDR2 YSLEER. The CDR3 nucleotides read TGCGCCAGCAGCCAAGATACTAGCGGGAGGCCGGAAGATACGCAGTATTTT. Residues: CASSQDTSGRPEDTQYF.

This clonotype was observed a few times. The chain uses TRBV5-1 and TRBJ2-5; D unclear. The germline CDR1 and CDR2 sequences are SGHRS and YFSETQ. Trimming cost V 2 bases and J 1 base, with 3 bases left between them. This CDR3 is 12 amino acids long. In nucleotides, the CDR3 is TGCGCCAGCAGCTTTTCCCAAGAGACCCAGTACTTC. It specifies CASSFSQETQYF.

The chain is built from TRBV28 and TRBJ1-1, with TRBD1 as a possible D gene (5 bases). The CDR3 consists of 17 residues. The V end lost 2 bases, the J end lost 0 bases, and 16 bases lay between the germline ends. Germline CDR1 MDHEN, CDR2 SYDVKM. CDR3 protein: CASSLNRLPLMNTEAFF. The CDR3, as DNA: TGTGCCAGCAGTTTAAACAGGCTCCCCCTCATGAACACTGAAGCTTTCTTT.

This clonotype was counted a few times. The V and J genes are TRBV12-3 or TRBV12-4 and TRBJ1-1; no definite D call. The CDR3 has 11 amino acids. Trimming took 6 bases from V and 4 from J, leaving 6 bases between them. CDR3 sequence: CASRPTTEAFF. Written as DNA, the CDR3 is TGTGCCAGCAGGCCCACCACTGAAGCTTTCTTT.

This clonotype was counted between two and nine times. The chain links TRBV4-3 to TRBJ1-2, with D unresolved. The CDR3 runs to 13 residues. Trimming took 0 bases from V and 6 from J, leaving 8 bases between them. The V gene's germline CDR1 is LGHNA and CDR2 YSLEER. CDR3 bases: TGCGCCAGCAGCCAAGATATGCGGGATGGCTACACCTTC. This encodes CASSQDMRDGYTF.

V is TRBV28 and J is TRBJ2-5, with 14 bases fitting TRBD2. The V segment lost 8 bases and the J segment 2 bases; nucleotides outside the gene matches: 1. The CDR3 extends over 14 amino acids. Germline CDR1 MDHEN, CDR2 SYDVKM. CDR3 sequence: CASGTSGRQETQYF. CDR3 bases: TGTGCCAGCGGGACTAGCGGGAGACAAGAGACCCAGTACTTC.